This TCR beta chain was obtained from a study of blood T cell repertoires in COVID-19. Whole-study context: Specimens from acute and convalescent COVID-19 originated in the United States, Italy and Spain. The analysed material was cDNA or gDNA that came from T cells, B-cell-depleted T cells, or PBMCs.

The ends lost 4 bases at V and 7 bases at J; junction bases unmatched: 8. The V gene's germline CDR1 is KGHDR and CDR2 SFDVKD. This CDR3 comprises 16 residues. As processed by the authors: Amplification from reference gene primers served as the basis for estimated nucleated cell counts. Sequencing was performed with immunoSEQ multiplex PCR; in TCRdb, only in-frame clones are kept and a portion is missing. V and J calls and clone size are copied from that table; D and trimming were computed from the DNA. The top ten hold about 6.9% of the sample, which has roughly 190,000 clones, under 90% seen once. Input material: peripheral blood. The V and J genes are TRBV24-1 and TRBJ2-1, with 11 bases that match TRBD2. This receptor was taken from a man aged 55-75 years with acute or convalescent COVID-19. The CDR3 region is CATSDPSGRRLNEQFF. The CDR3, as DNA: TGTGCCACCAGTGACCCTAGCGGGAGGAGGTTAAATGAGCAGTTCTTC.